This paragraph covers one TCR beta chain sequence. Libraries were prepared by immunoSEQ multiplex PCR; TCRdb keeps only in-frame clonotypes and omits some of them. This table holds about 2.4 million clones, under 95% found once. This specimen belongs to a study of shared clonotypes between healthy human individuals. Study-level information: Per donor, CD8 memory used one plate, CD8 naive used two, CD4 memory used three and CD4 naive used three.

The CDR3 runs 17 residues. V was pared by 7 bases and J by 3 bases, with 12 bases of the junction left unmatched. Germline V gene sequence: CDR1 LNHDA, CDR2 SQIVND (reference sequence). The receptor comes from a man between 18 and 35 years old in good health. Some clones in this sample may be carry-over from other donors' samples. Sequencing used naive CD4+ T cells from PBMCs. Noted subset: CD45RA+ positively selected. The chain combines TRBV19 with TRBJ1-5; 10 nucleotides align to TRBD1. DNA for the CDR3: TGTGCCAGTAACGAGGACAGGGGGTATTACTACAATCAGCCCCAGCATTTT. It specifies CASNEDRGYYYNQPQHF.